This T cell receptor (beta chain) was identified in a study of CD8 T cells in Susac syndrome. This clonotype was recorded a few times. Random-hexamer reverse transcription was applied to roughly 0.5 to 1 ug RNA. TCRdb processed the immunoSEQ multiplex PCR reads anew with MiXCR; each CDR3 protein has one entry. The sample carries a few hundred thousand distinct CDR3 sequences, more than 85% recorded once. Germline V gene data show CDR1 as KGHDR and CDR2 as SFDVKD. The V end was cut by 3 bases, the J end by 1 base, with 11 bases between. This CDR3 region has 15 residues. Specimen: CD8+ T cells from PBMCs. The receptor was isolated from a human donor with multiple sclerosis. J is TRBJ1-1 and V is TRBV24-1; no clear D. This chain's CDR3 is CATSDGPGGNTEAFF. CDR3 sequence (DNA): TGTGCCACCAGTGATGGCCCGGGAGGGAACACTGAAGCTTTCTTT.